The rows below give T cell receptor beta chains drawn from one sample of a study of blood T cell repertoires in COVID-19. Generated by immunoSEQ multiplex PCR, the TCRdb table keeps only in-frame clones and is missing some. The sample shows fewer than 130,000 clones, about 80% of them seen only once. The material sequenced was peripheral blood. Every receptor here comes from a woman aged 80 or older with acute or convalescent COVID-19. The CDR3 runs from the conserved cysteine through the conserved F or W. The D gene is left open where the match is weak. The size of a clone is reported for some rows only, either as once, few or many, or as a class for expanded clones.

CDR3aa | CDR3nt | j_gene | d_gene | v_gene | abundance
CASSQGLALKETQYF | TGTGCCAGCAGCCAAGGACTAGCGCTTAAAGAGACCCAGTACTTC | TRBJ2-5 | TRBD2 | TRBV14 | -
CASSDGTLYNEQFF | TGTGCCAGCAGCGACGGGACTCTTTACAATGAGCAGTTCTTC | TRBJ2-1 | - | TRBV5-4 | -
CASSARDRDEKLFF | TGTGCCAGCAGTGCCCGGGACAGGGATGAAAAACTGTTTTTT | TRBJ1-4 | TRBD1 | TRBV6-1 | once
CASSYLGTEAFF | TGTGCCAGCAGCTACCTAGGCACTGAAGCTTTCTTT | TRBJ1-1 | - | TRBV6-5 | few
CASSRTGPYYEQYF | TGTGCCAGTAGTAGGACAGGTCCATACTACGAGCAGTACTTC | TRBJ2-7 | TRBD1 | TRBV19 | few
CASSVSVYTF | TGTGCCAGCAGTGTATCGGTCTACACCTTC | TRBJ1-2 | - | TRBV2 | many
CASSLRGSEKLFF | TGTGCCAGCAGCTTGAGGGGTTCTGAAAAACTGTTTTTT | TRBJ1-4 | - | TRBV5-6 | -
CAISGGGDTQYF | TGTGCCATCAGTGGCGGAGGTGATACGCAGTATTTT | TRBJ2-3 | - | TRBV10-3 | few
CASMANTIYF | TGTGCCAGCATGGCAAACACCATATATTTT | TRBJ1-3 | - | TRBV6-5 | few
CATLPGLVVYEQYF | TGTGCCACCCTCCCGGGACTAGTAGTATACGAGCAGTACTTC | TRBJ2-7 | TRBD2 | TRBV2 | -
CASSWTPQGESPEAFF | TGCGCCAGCAGCTGGACCCCACAGGGTGAGAGCCCTGAAGCTTTCTTT | TRBJ1-1 | - | TRBV5-1 | -
CASREPVGQAREQYF | TGTGCCAGCAGGGAACCGGTGGGACAGGCTCGGGAGCAGTACTTC | TRBJ2-7 | TRBD1 | TRBV28 | few
CASRISRTGTYNEQFF | TGTGCCAGCAGGATATCACGGACAGGGACCTACAATGAGCAGTTCTTC | TRBJ2-1 | TRBD1 | TRBV11-2 | few